A selection of T cell receptor beta chains follows, all from one sample in a study of blood T cell repertoires in COVID-19. The table came from immunoSEQ multiplex PCR; TCRdb's copy has only in-frame clones and leaves some out. The data hold around 150,000 clones, with 85% observed a single time. The sequenced sample consisted of peripheral blood. The origin of the receptors is a human donor with acute or convalescent COVID-19. The donor label of this sample is uncertain. Both conserved end residues are part of each CDR3. D genes are given only for firm matches. Size is stated for part of the rows, as once, few or many counts, or as a class when the clone is expanded.

size: -; V: TRBV11-2; J: TRBJ1-2; D: -; CDR3: CASSLEGGPLGYTF; DNA: TGTGCCAGCAGCTTAGAAGGGGGTCCGCTCGGCTACACCTTC
size: -; V: TRBV6-2/TRBV6-3; J: TRBJ1-5; D: -; CDR3: CASSYLGSNQPQHF; DNA: TGTGCCAGCAGTTACCTGGGCAGCAATCAGCCCCAGCATTTT
size: -; V: TRBV18; J: TRBJ1-1; D: -; CDR3: CASSRLSSGSNTEAFF; DNA: TGTGCCAGCTCACGTCTTAGTTCAGGGTCGAACACTGAAGCTTTCTTT
size: -; V: TRBV16; J: TRBJ1-2; D: -; CDR3: CASSQSGGRAMSGYTF; DNA: TGTGCCAGCAGCCAATCAGGCGGCAGGGCGATGAGTGGCTACACCTTC
size: once; V: TRBV30; J: TRBJ2-7; D: TRBD1; CDR3: CAWTRTGGPYEQYF; DNA: TGTGCCTGGACCCGGACAGGGGGGCCTTACGAGCAGTACTTC
size: -; V: TRBV5-1; J: TRBJ2-2; D: TRBD1; CDR3: CASSVDRFPGELFF; DNA: TGCGCCAGCAGCGTGGACAGGTTCCCCGGGGAGCTGTTTTTT
size: once; V: TRBV29-1; J: TRBJ2-1; D: TRBD1; CDR3: CSAGPRTGGPYNEQFF; DNA: TGCAGCGCCGGTCCTAGGACAGGGGGCCCCTACAATGAGCAGTTCTTC
size: -; V: TRBV10-2; J: TRBJ1-1; D: TRBD1; CDR3: CASTKVVGGADMTEAFF; DNA: TGCGCCAGCACAAAGGTAGTAGGGGGCGCTGACATGACTGAAGCTTTCTTT
size: -; V: TRBV4-1; J: TRBJ2-1; D: TRBD1; CDR3: CASSQRERQGGNEQFF; DNA: TGCGCCAGCAGCCAAAGAGAAAGACAGGGGGGGAATGAGCAGTTCTTC
size: few; V: TRBV11-2; J: TRBJ2-2; D: -; CDR3: CASSSTVANTGELFF; DNA: TGTGCCAGCAGCTCGACAGTCGCGAACACCGGGGAGCTGTTTTTT
size: -; V: TRBV5-1; J: TRBJ2-5; D: -; CDR3: CASSLIAEETQYF; DNA: TGCGCCAGCAGCTTAATAGCGGAAGAGACCCAGTACTTC
size: many; V: TRBV14; J: TRBJ1-2; D: -; CDR3: CASSQDQGRPYGYTF; DNA: TGTGCCAGCAGCCAAGATCAGGGGCGCCCCTATGGCTACACCTTC
size: -; V: TRBV7-3; J: TRBJ2-3; D: -; CDR3: CASSSSSTDTQYF; DNA: TGTGCCAGCAGCTCCTCTAGCACAGATACGCAGTATTTT
size: once; V: TRBV27; J: TRBJ2-5; D: TRBD1; CDR3: CASSQQGGGGETQYF; DNA: TGTGCCAGCAGCCAACAGGGGGGCGGTGGGGAGACCCAGTACTTC
size: -; V: TRBV4-3; J: TRBJ1-2; D: -; CDR3: CASSQERAYGYTF; DNA: TGCGCCAGCAGCCAAGAGAGGGCGTATGGCTACACCTTC
size: once; V: TRBV6-2/TRBV6-3; J: TRBJ1-1; D: -; CDR3: CASSYSRIYTEAFF; DNA: TGTGCCAGCAGTTACTCGAGGATTTACACTGAAGCTTTCTTT
size: -; V: TRBV5-1; J: TRBJ2-2; D: -; CDR3: CASSPLGGANTGELFF; DNA: TGCGCCAGCAGCCCCCTGGGGGGGGCAAACACCGGGGAGCTGTTTTTT
size: -; V: TRBV29-1; J: TRBJ1-5; D: TRBD1; CDR3: CSVSGTGKADSNQPQHF; DNA: TGCAGCGTATCTGGGACAGGGAAGGCGGATAGCAATCAGCCCCAGCATTTT
size: -; V: TRBV20-1; J: TRBJ1-5; D: -; CDR3: CSASWETGRQPQHF; DNA: TGCAGTGCTAGTTGGGAGACAGGCCGTCAGCCCCAGCATTTT
size: -; V: TRBV6-7; J: TRBJ1-1; D: -; CDR3: CARTFWGPSNTEAFF; DNA: TGTGCCAGAACATTTTGGGGCCCTTCTAACACTGAAGCTTTCTTT
size: -; V: TRBV15; J: TRBJ1-1; D: -; CDR3: CATSRRPGLNTEAFF; DNA: TGTGCCACCAGCCGCCGCCCGGGTTTGAACACTGAAGCTTTCTTT
size: few; V: TRBV6-5; J: TRBJ2-7; D: -; CDR3: CASTTAYEQYF; DNA: TGTGCCAGTACTACTGCCTACGAGCAGTACTTC
size: -; V: TRBV28; J: TRBJ1-5; D: -; CDR3: CASSSTRNQPQHF; DNA: TGTGCCAGCAGCTCAACCCGGAATCAGCCCCAGCATTTT
size: -; V: TRBV2; J: TRBJ1-6; D: -; CDR3: CASRAGQTNYNSPLHF; DNA: TGTGCCAGCAGGGCAGGACAGACCAACTATAATTCACCCCTCCACTTT
size: -; V: TRBV13; J: TRBJ1-1; D: -; CDR3: CASSFSSLLRNTEAFF; DNA: TGTGCCAGCAGCTTTTCGTCTCTCCTTAGGAACACTGAAGCTTTCTTT
size: -; V: TRBV10-1; J: TRBJ2-1; D: TRBD1; CDR3: CASSTSAGTGSFNEQFF; DNA: TGCGCCAGCAGTACCTCCGCCGGGACAGGGTCGTTCAATGAGCAGTTCTTC
size: -; V: TRBV24-1; J: TRBJ2-7; D: -; CDR3: CATSDLKSNVYEQYF; DNA: TGTGCCACCAGTGATTTAAAATCTAACGTTTACGAGCAGTACTTC
size: -; V: TRBV30; J: TRBJ1-6; D: TRBD1; CDR3: CAWSDRGRSPLHF; DNA: TGTGCCTGGAGTGACAGGGGAAGATCACCCCTCCACTTT
size: -; V: TRBV30; J: TRBJ1-6; D: -; CDR3: CAWRFPTPNNSPLHF; DNA: TGTGCCTGGAGGTTCCCGACACCGAATAATTCACCCCTCCACTTT
size: -; V: TRBV5-6; J: TRBJ1-6; D: -; CDR3: CASSLAGRGRSSYNSPLHF; DNA: TGTGCCAGCAGCTTGGCGGGGCGGGGGCGAAGCTCCTATAATTCACCCCTCCACTTT
size: -; V: TRBV27; J: TRBJ1-6; D: -; CDR3: CASSLSGAVGSPLHF; DNA: TGTGCCAGCAGTTTATCGGGCGCTGTAGGTTCACCCCTCCACTTT
size: -; V: TRBV5-1; J: TRBJ2-7; D: -; CDR3: CASSPDSSPYSYEQYF; DNA: TGCGCCAGCAGCCCCGACAGCTCCCCTTACTCCTACGAGCAGTACTTC
size: -; V: TRBV18; J: TRBJ1-1; D: TRBD1; CDR3: CASSPGTGTEAFF; DNA: TGTGCCAGCTCACCGGGGACAGGGACTGAAGCTTTCTTT
size: -; V: TRBV9; J: TRBJ1-2; D: -; CDR3: CASSVVGDDHPNYGYTF; DNA: TGTGCCAGCAGCGTAGTAGGGGATGACCACCCTAACTATGGCTACACCTTC
size: -; V: TRBV12-3/TRBV12-4; J: TRBJ2-7; D: -; CDR3: CASLYEQYF; DNA: TGTGCCAGTTTATACGAGCAGTACTTC
size: -; V: TRBV19; J: TRBJ1-2; D: -; CDR3: CASSNYSYGYTF; DNA: TGTGCCAGTAGTAATTATTCCTATGGCTACACCTTC
size: once; V: TRBV2; J: TRBJ1-5; D: -; CDR3: CASSPDLNSNQPQHF; DNA: TGTGCCAGCAGTCCGGACTTAAATAGCAATCAGCCCCAGCATTTT
size: once; V: TRBV6-5; J: TRBJ2-7; D: -; CDR3: CASSYSGTLSYEQYF; DNA: TGTGCCAGCAGTTACAGTGGGACACTCTCCTACGAGCAGTACTTC
size: -; V: TRBV9; J: TRBJ2-7; D: -; CDR3: CASSVEGASPYEQYF; DNA: TGTGCCAGCAGCGTAGAAGGGGCGAGCCCCTACGAGCAGTACTTC